A selection of T cell receptor beta chains follows, all from one sample in a study of blood T cell repertoires in COVID-19. TCRdb's table, derived via immunoSEQ multiplex PCR, lists solely in-frame clones and lacks some. The table lists about 260,000 clones, less than 90% of them singletons. Sequenced material: peripheral blood. The receptors shown here come from a young man with active or convalescent COVID-19. Each CDR3 is given with its conserved first and last residue. D genes are given only for firm matches. The size of a clone is reported for some rows only, either as once, few or many, or as a class for expanded clones.

J gene: TRBJ1-5; CDR3 length: 15; D gene: TRBD1; clone size: -; V gene: TRBV6-5; CDR3 protein: CATAYRTGGNQPQHF; CDR3 DNA: TGTGCCACTGCGTACCGGACAGGGGGCAACCAGCCCCAGCATTTT
J gene: TRBJ2-5; CDR3 length: 16; D gene: TRBD2; clone size: -; V gene: TRBV19; CDR3 protein: CASRGPGLAHRETQYF; CDR3 DNA: TGTGCCAGTAGAGGACCGGGACTAGCGCACCGGGAGACCCAGTACTTC
J gene: TRBJ1-5; CDR3 length: 14; D gene: TRBD1; clone size: -; V gene: TRBV9; CDR3 protein: CASSVQDRGEPQHF; CDR3 DNA: TGTGCCAGCAGCGTCCAAGACAGGGGTGAGCCCCAGCATTTT
J gene: TRBJ2-5; CDR3 length: 13; D gene: -; clone size: -; V gene: TRBV5-1; CDR3 protein: CASSGDYQETQYF; CDR3 DNA: TGCGCCAGCAGCGGAGATTACCAAGAGACCCAGTACTTC
J gene: TRBJ1-6; CDR3 length: 14; D gene: -; clone size: many; V gene: TRBV20-1; CDR3 protein: CSASLTGYNSPLHF; CDR3 DNA: TGCAGTGCTAGTCTGACAGGCTATAATTCACCCCTCCACTTT
J gene: TRBJ2-2; CDR3 length: 16; D gene: TRBD1; clone size: -; V gene: TRBV7-2; CDR3 protein: CASTLDRDRNTGELFF; CDR3 DNA: TGTGCCAGCACCTTAGACCGGGACAGGAACACCGGGGAGCTGTTTTTT
J gene: TRBJ2-1; CDR3 length: 15; D gene: TRBD1; clone size: -; V gene: TRBV5-1; CDR3 protein: CASSGGTGTYNEQFF; CDR3 DNA: TGCGCCAGCAGCGGGGGGACAGGAACCTACAATGAGCAGTTCTTC
J gene: TRBJ2-1; CDR3 length: 17; D gene: TRBD2; clone size: -; V gene: TRBV27; CDR3 protein: CASSTSGLAGLRDEQFF; CDR3 DNA: TGTGCCAGCAGTACCTCGGGACTAGCGGGGTTAAGGGATGAGCAGTTCTTC
J gene: TRBJ1-6; CDR3 length: 15; D gene: TRBD1; clone size: few; V gene: TRBV19; CDR3 protein: CASSRTGQENSPLHF; CDR3 DNA: TGTGCCAGTAGTAGAACGGGACAGGAGAATTCACCCCTCCACTTT
J gene: TRBJ1-2; CDR3 length: 15; D gene: -; clone size: -; V gene: TRBV11-2; CDR3 protein: CASSALTGTNYGYTF; CDR3 DNA: TGTGCCAGCAGCGCCTTAACAGGGACTAACTATGGCTACACCTTC
J gene: TRBJ1-1; CDR3 length: 15; D gene: -; clone size: -; V gene: TRBV5-4; CDR3 protein: CASSPITGPVGEAFF; CDR3 DNA: TGTGCCAGCAGCCCGATAACAGGGCCCGTTGGTGAAGCTTTCTTT
J gene: TRBJ2-7; CDR3 length: 14; D gene: -; clone size: once; V gene: TRBV3-1/TRBV3-2; CDR3 protein: CASSRGPESYEQYF; CDR3 DNA: TGTGCCAGCAGCCGCGGCCCAGAATCCTACGAGCAGTACTTC
J gene: TRBJ2-7; CDR3 length: 15; D gene: TRBD1; clone size: -; V gene: TRBV7-8; CDR3 protein: CASGGTGRLSYEQYF; CDR3 DNA: TGTGCCAGCGGTGGGACAGGGAGATTATCCTACGAGCAGTACTTC
J gene: TRBJ2-3; CDR3 length: 16; D gene: -; clone size: -; V gene: TRBV5-1; CDR3 protein: CASSAGHEVSTDTQYF; CDR3 DNA: TGCGCCAGCAGCGCGGGCCATGAAGTTAGCACAGATACGCAGTATTTT
J gene: TRBJ2-7; CDR3 length: 14; D gene: -; clone size: -; V gene: TRBV30; CDR3 protein: CAWSRPPGTYEQYF; CDR3 DNA: TGTGCCTGGAGTCGGCCCCCAGGCACCTACGAGCAGTACTTC